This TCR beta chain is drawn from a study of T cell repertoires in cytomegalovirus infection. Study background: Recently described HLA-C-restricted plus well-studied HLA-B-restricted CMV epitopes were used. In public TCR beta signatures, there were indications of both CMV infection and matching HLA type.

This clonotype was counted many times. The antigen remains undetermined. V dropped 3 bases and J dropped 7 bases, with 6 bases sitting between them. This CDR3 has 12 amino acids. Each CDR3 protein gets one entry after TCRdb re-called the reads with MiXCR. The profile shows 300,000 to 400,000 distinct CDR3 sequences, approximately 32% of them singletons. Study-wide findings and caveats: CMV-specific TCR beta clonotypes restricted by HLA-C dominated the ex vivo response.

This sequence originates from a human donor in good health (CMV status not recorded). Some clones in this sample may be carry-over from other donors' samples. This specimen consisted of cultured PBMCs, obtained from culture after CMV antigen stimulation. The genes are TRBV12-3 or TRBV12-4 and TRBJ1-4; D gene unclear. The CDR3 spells CASSFRGEKLFF. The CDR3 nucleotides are TGTGCCAGCAGTTTCCGGGGTGAAAAACTGTTTTTT.